One sample yielded the 27 T cell receptor beta chains listed below, sequenced in a study of shared clonotypes between healthy human individuals. Assay used: immunoSEQ multiplex PCR; TCRdb lists only in-frame clones, some missing. The sample lists some 2,100,000 clones; 90% to 96% were seen once. The sequenced sample consisted of naive CD4+ T cells sorted from blood. The sample's subset: CD45RA+ positively selected. The receptors originated from a young man in good health.

J is TRBJ2-2 and V is TRBV28; TRBD1 might be the D (6 bases). In germline, CDR1 is MDHEN, CDR2 SYDVKM. V gave up 8 bases and J gave up 1 base, with 11 bases separating them. The CDR3 covers 14 residues. The CDR3 region is CASAGTWNTGELFF. The DNA of the CDR3 is TGTGCCAGCGCCGGGACATGGAACACCGGGGAGCTGTTTTTT.

The chain carries TRBV27 and TRBJ1-4; D is uncertain. Germline V lookup: CDR1 MNHEY, CDR2 SMNVEV (reference sequence). CDR3 length: 14 amino acids. V lost 3 bases and J lost 8, with 13 bases in between. The CDR3, as DNA: TGTGCCAGCAGTTTTGTATCTAGCGGGGAAAAACTGTTTTTT. Protein: CASSFVSSGEKLFF. The whole variable domain, filled in from reference TRBV27 and TRBJ1-4, reads EAQVTQNPRYLITVTGKKLTVTCSQNMNHEYMSWYRQDPGLGLRQIYYSMNVEVTDKGDVPEGYKVSRKEKRNFPLILESPSPNQTSLYFCASSFVSSGEKLFFGSGTQLSVL.

This rearrangement joins TRBV6-5 to TRBJ2-7, with 8 bases fitting TRBD2. Losses at the gene ends were 4 bases for V and 11 bases for J; bases not matched to a gene: 7. Germline V gene sequence: CDR1 MNHEY, CDR2 SVGAGI. This CDR3 is built from 12 residues. In DNA, the CDR3 is TGTGCCAGCAGTTCCCCGGGGGGGGTTAAGTACTTC. Translation gives CASSSPGGVKYF.

This clone was seen just once. The chain combines TRBV2 with TRBJ1-2, with a possible D match to TRBD1 (6 bases). The CDR3 runs 14 residues. Between the trimmed V and J ends, which lost 7 bases and 4 bases, there was a span of 16 bases. CDR1 SNHLY and CDR2 FYNNEI come from the germline V gene. The CDR3 sequence is CASKVQGGVYGYTF. CDR3 in DNA: TGTGCCAGCAAAGTACAGGGTGGTGTCTATGGCTACACCTTC.

This chain uses TRBV28 with TRBJ1-4, with 8 bases that match TRBD1. The CDR3 totals 15 residues. Germline trimming cut 6 bases from V and 0 bases from J; bases unmatched to any gene: 3. Germline CDR1 MDHEN, CDR2 SYDVKM. The CDR3, as DNA: TGTGCCAGCAGGAAACAGGGGGCAACTAATGAAAAACTGTTTTTT. The encoded protein is CASRKQGATNEKLFF. Full variable domain (outside the CDR3, taken from reference TRBV28 and TRBJ1-4): DVKVTQSSRYLVKRTGEKVFLECVQDMDHENMFWYRQDPGLGLRLIYFSYDVKMKEKGDIPEGYSVSREKKERFSLILESASTNQTSMYLCASRKQGATNEKLFFGSGTQLSVL.

In its sample, this clone was seen once. The same CDR3 arises from other DNA sequences in this sample as well. The chain is built from TRBV6-5 and TRBJ2-3, with D uncertain. The CDR3 is 13 residues long. Germline CDR1 and CDR2: MNHEY and SVGAGI. V dropped 6 bases and J dropped 1 base, with 8 bases sitting between them. DNA of the CDR3: TGTGCCAGCAGGTTTCCCGGCACAGATACGCAGTATTTT. Its protein is CASRFPGTDTQYF.

As regards this clone: In the same sample, other DNA sequences code for this CDR3. The chain is built from TRBV29-1 and TRBJ2-7, with 9 bases fitting TRBD1. The germline CDR1 and CDR2 sequences are SQVTM and ANQGSEA. After removal of 5 bases from V and 6 bases from J, the junction contained 2 bases not matched to a gene. This CDR3 comprises 11 residues. Written as DNA, the CDR3 is TGCAGCGTTCGGACAGGGGTCGAGCAGTACTTC. Translation: CSVRTGVEQYF.

The chain uses TRBV9 and TRBJ1-3; no definite D call. CDR1 is SGDLS and CDR2 is YYNGEE in the germline V gene. Trimming took off 4 bases at V and 4 bases at J, with 6 bases between the two ends. There are 12 residues in the CDR3. The CDR3 here is CASSPLGNTIYF. CDR3 DNA sequence: TGTGCCAGCAGCCCCTTGGGAAACACCATATATTTT. Based on the CDR3 plus reference TRBV9 and TRBJ1-3, the full variable domain is DSGVTQTPKHLITATGQRVTLRCSPRSGDLSVYWYQQSLDQGLQFLIQYYNGEERAKGNILERFSAQQFPDLHSELNLSSLELGDSALYFCASSPLGNTIYFGEGSWLTVV.

This chain joins TRBV11-2 and TRBJ2-1; D is perhaps TRBD1 (5 bases). There are 15 residues in the CDR3. The V and J ends lost 1 base and 3 bases respectively, with 10 bases between them. Germline V gives CDR1 SGHAT, CDR2 FQNNGV. The CDR3 bases are TGTGCCAGCAGCTTAGCCAGGGCCTACTACAATGAGCAGTTCTTC. It specifies CASSLARAYYNEQFF.

This rearrangement joins TRBV5-4 to TRBJ2-1; 13 bases agree with TRBD2. Unmatched junction bases numbered 7, after V lost 4 bases and J lost 6 bases. The germline V gene has CDR1 SGHNT and CDR2 YYREEE (reference sequence). The CDR3 is 16 amino acids. As DNA, the CDR3 is TGTGCCAGCAGCGCGCCCGGGACTAGCGGGGCCAATGAGCAGTTCTTC. It translates to CASSAPGTSGANEQFF. Filled out from reference TRBV5-4 and TRBJ2-1, the complete variable domain reads ETGVTQSPTHLIKTRGQQVTLRCSSQSGHNTVSWYQQALGQGPQFIFQYYREEENGRGNFPPRFSGLQFPNYSSELNVNALELDDSALYLCASSAPGTSGANEQFFGPGTRLTVL.

On this clone itself: This specimen includes other DNA sequences encoding the same CDR3. V and J are TRBV7-8 and TRBJ2-7, with D hard to call. V dropped 1 base and J dropped 1 base, with 8 bases sitting between them. The CDR3 sequence is 14 residues long. CDR1 is SGHVS, CDR2 FQNEAQ, per germline. DNA of the CDR3: TGTGCCAGCAGCTTAGAAGGCAGGTCCTACGAGCAGTACTTC. Its translation is CASSLEGRSYEQYF.

The rearrangement uses TRBV10-2 and TRBJ2-7, with D perhaps matching TRBD1 (5 bases). V was clipped by 3 bases and J by 0 bases, with 12 bases between them. Per the germline V gene, CDR1 is WSHSY and CDR2 is SAAADI. This CDR3 spans 15 amino acids. CDR3 region: CASSDEGHSSYEQYF. CDR3 DNA: TGCGCCAGCAGTGACGAAGGACACAGCTCCTACGAGCAGTACTTC.

This chain connects TRBV19 to TRBJ2-7; 7 bases line up with TRBD2. The V segment lost 3 bases and the J segment 0 bases; nucleotides outside the gene matches: 8. Germline V gene sequence: CDR1 LNHDA, CDR2 SQIVND (reference sequence). This CDR3 has 16 residues. The CDR3 reads CASSMTAGLSSYEQYF. CDR3 DNA sequence: TGTGCCAGTAGTATGACCGCGGGACTAAGCTCCTACGAGCAGTACTTC.

The V gene is TRBV5-6, the J gene TRBJ1-4; 8 nucleotides align to TRBD1. Germline V gene sequence: CDR1 SGHDT, CDR2 YYEEEE. CDR3 size: 15 residues. V trimming: 3 bases; J trimming: 8 bases; junction bases outside the gene matches: 9. The CDR3 here is CASSSLRTGNEKLFF. In DNA form, the CDR3 reads TGTGCCAGCAGCTCCTTACGGACAGGGAACGAAAAACTGTTTTTT.

The chain is built from TRBV2 and TRBJ1-4; weak D call: TRBD1 (5 bases). Germline CDR1 SNHLY, CDR2 FYNNEI. The CDR3 runs 17 residues. V was cut by 4 bases and J by 8 bases, with 23 bases left in between. In nucleotides, the CDR3 is TGTGCCAGCAGTGTTGCGGGGGGATCCTCGTGGGCCGAAAAACTGTTTTTT. Amino acids: CASSVAGGSSWAEKLFF.

CDR3 region: CASSIASGRALDTQYF. CDR3 bases: TGTGCCAGCAGCATTGCTAGCGGGAGGGCTCTAGATACGCAGTATTTT. V usage is TRBV7-2 and J usage is TRBJ2-3, with 12 bases aligning to TRBD2. The V gene's germline CDR1 is SGHTA and CDR2 FQGNSA. CDR3 length: 16 amino acids. V lost 5 bases to trimming and J lost 5 bases; unmatched junction nucleotides: 8.

This clone came up a few times. The genes are TRBV18 and TRBJ1-1, with D possibly TRBD1 on 6 matching bases. Germline CDR1 and CDR2: KGHSH and LQKENI. The V end lost 6 bases, the J end lost 0 bases, and 14 bases lay between the germline ends. The CDR3 spans 15 residues. The CDR3 reads CASSDRGQMNTEAFF. For the CDR3, the DNA is TGTGCCAGCTCGGATCGGGGGCAGATGAACACTGAAGCTTTCTTT.

This clone came up once. The chain couples TRBV5-1 to TRBJ2-3; 13 bases align to TRBD2. Germline V gene data show CDR1 as SGHRS and CDR2 as YFSETQ. This CDR3 spans 18 amino acids. The V gene end was trimmed by 4 bases and the J gene end by 2 bases; junction bases not matched to a gene: 10. The CDR3 nucleotides read TGCGCCAGCAGCGAGGGACTAGCGGGAATCTTAGTCACAGATACGCAGTATTTT. As protein: CASSEGLAGILVTDTQYF.

In the case of this clone: Additional DNA sequences in this sample encode the identical CDR3. In nucleotides, the CDR3 is TGTGCCAGCAGCTTAGACGGCCGTATGAACACTGAAGCTTTCTTT. Protein sequence: CASSLDGRMNTEAFF. The gene calls are TRBV11-2 and TRBJ1-1; D gene ambiguous. This CDR3 has 15 residues. V was clipped by 0 bases and J by 0 bases, with 8 bases between them. Germline assignment: CDR1 SGHAT and CDR2 FQNNGV.

This chain links TRBV9 with TRBJ1-2; TRBD1 aligns across 9 bases. The germline gives CDR1 SGDLS, CDR2 YYNGEE. The CDR3 contains 19 residues. The junction had 19 bases not matched to a gene; V was cut back by 3 bases and J by 4 bases. The CDR3 DNA follows: TGTGCCAGCAGCGCCCGGGGGATTACAAAACAGGGGGCGGGCTATGGCTACACCTTC. Amino acid sequence: CASSARGITKQGAGYGYTF.

This clone was picked up a small number of times. The chain links TRBV29-1 to TRBJ2-2; TRBD1 matches at 10 bases. The V gene end was trimmed by 2 bases and the J gene end by 3 bases; junction bases not matched to a gene: 6. Germline V lookup: CDR1 SQVTM, CDR2 ANQGSEA. The CDR3 totals 16 residues. CDR3 amino acids: CSVERWDRGYTGELFF. For the CDR3, the DNA is TGCAGCGTTGAAAGGTGGGACAGGGGATACACCGGGGAGCTGTTTTTT.

This clone was seen a handful of times. This chain uses TRBV19 with TRBJ1-2; tentatively, D is TRBD1 (6 bases). The CDR3 is made up of 15 amino acids. Germline V gives CDR1 LNHDA, CDR2 SQIVND (reference sequence). V lost 9 bases to trimming and J lost 4 bases, with 21 bases between them. Written as DNA, the CDR3 is TGTGCCAGCACCCCCGGCCCAACAGGGACCTATGGCTACACCTTC. Protein product: CASTPGPTGTYGYTF.

This clone was detected only once. The chain has TRBV7-9 and TRBJ1-2; tentatively, D is TRBD1 (5 bases). Germline loops: CDR1 SEHNR, CDR2 FQNEAQ (reference sequence). Between the trimmed V and J ends, which lost 2 bases and 4 bases, there was a span of 20 bases. This CDR3 has 17 amino acids. The CDR3 region is CASSLFGGGQGVYGYTF. The CDR3 DNA follows: TGTGCCAGCAGCTTATTTGGTGGTGGGCAGGGAGTCTATGGCTACACCTTC.

This clone was counted a single time. A read error may produce the germline difference seen at one junction end. This chain joins TRBV5-6 and TRBJ1-6; D is perhaps TRBD1 (6 bases). This CDR3 comprises 16 residues. Looked up from germline, CDR1 is SGHDT and CDR2 is YYEEEE. The CDR3 nucleotides read TGTGCCGGCAGCCCAGACAGGAATTTCTATAATTCACCCCTCCACTTT. Translation: CAGSPDRNFYNSPLHF.

This sequence joins TRBV6-5 and TRBJ1-3; D gene ambiguous. Germline CDR1 reads MNHEY; CDR2 reads SVGAGI. The CDR3 extends over 15 amino acids. V was pared by 2 bases and J by 7 bases, with 15 bases between. The CDR3 region has the DNA TGTGCCAGCAGTTACGTGACGGGGAGTGGGAACACCATATATTTT. Encoded protein: CASSYVTGSGNTIYF.

V gene TRBV2 combines with J gene TRBJ1-6; D perhaps matches TRBD1 (5 bases). Germline V lookup: CDR1 SNHLY, CDR2 FYNNEI. Trimming pared 4 bases from V and 6 bases from J, leaving 16 bases between. The CDR3 length is 16 residues. This chain's CDR3 is CASSGQPMFINSPLHF. As DNA, the CDR3 is TGTGCCAGCAGTGGACAGCCGATGTTTATTAATTCACCCCTCCACTTT.

The CDR3: CASSTGTGEFGANVLTF. DNA for the CDR3: TGTGCCAGCAGCACCGGGACAGGGGAATTTGGGGCCAACGTCCTGACTTTC. The chain carries TRBV9 and TRBJ2-6, with 10 bases identical to TRBD1. Looked up from germline, CDR1 is SGDLS and CDR2 is YYNGEE. J gave up 3 bases and V 4 bases, and 7 bases lay outside the gene matches. The CDR3 runs to 17 residues.